The 8 T cell receptor beta chains below were found in one sample sequenced in a study of cytomegalovirus exposure and HLA in healthy donors. PCR employed 60 Vbeta and 13 Jbeta primers. Sequencing was performed with immunoSEQ multiplex PCR; in TCRdb, only in-frame clones are kept and a portion is missing. The sample lists about 180,000 clones; less than 80% were seen once. The specimen sequenced was PBMCs. These receptors were obtained from a woman between 40 and 55 years old in good health and CMV-seronegative.

This chain uses TRBV5-1 with TRBJ2-2; D gene unclear. The CDR3 covers 14 residues. V was shortened by 5 bases and J by 0 bases, with 8 bases between the two germline ends. Germline V gene lookup returns CDR1 SGHRS and CDR2 YFSETQ. The CDR3 here is CASRAAPNTGELFF. The CDR3 coding sequence is TGCGCCAGCAGGGCCGCACCGAACACCGGGGAGCTGTTTTTT. Variable domain in full (rest from reference TRBV5-1 and TRBJ2-2): KAGVTQTPRYLIKTRGQQVTLSCSPISGHRSVSWYQQTPGQGLQFLFEYFSETQRNKGNFPGRFSGRQFSNSRSEMNVSTLELGDSALYLCASRAAPNTGELFFGEGSRLTVL.

This rearrangement joins TRBV27 to TRBJ2-7, with a weak D call TRBD1 (5 bases). From germline, CDR1 is MNHEY and CDR2 SMNVEV (reference sequence). The ends were cut back, 2 bases at V and 2 bases at J, with 7 bases in the middle. There are 13 residues in the CDR3. CDR3 nucleotide sequence: TGTGCCAGCAGTTTACAAGGGGCCTACGAGCAGTACTTC. The encoded protein is CASSLQGAYEQYF.

The V and J genes are TRBV19 and TRBJ2-1; TRBD2 aligns across 8 bases. J lost 7 bases, V lost 9 bases, and 11 bases had no gene match. The CDR3 is 14 amino acids. Germline lookup yields CDR1 LNHDA and CDR2 SQIVND (reference sequence). The CDR3 bases are TGTGCCAGCAGAGGTGCGGGGGGATTTAATGAGCAGTTCTTC. This gives the protein CASRGAGGFNEQFF.

This clone was counted a few times. The chain recombines TRBV27 with TRBJ1-2; 8 nucleotides line up with TRBD1. From germline, CDR1 is MNHEY and CDR2 SMNVEV (reference sequence). V gave up 2 bases and J gave up 8 bases; unmatched junction bases: 10. This CDR3 is built from 15 residues. This CDR3 is CASSLTPTGELGYTF. CDR3 in DNA: TGTGCCAGCAGTTTAACCCCGACAGGGGAGTTAGGCTACACCTTC.

The chain has TRBV7-9 and TRBJ2-5, with a possible D match to TRBD1 (6 bases). This CDR3 comprises 15 residues. Trimming pared 5 bases from V and 3 bases from J, leaving 16 bases between. The germline V gene encodes CDR1 SEHNR and CDR2 FQNEAQ (reference sequence). The CDR3 bases are TGTGCCAGCAGCCGGAATACAGGGCCCGAAGAGACCCAGTACTTC. Protein product: CASSRNTGPEETQYF.

The V gene is TRBV10-3, the J gene TRBJ1-1, with 9 bases identical to TRBD1. CDR1 and CDR2 (germline): ENHRY, SYGVKD. Trimming at V came to 6 bases and at J to 1 base, leaving 3 bases not matched to a gene. This CDR3 region has 14 residues. The CDR3 is CAIRGGQGNTEAFF. The CDR3 coding sequence is TGTGCCATCAGAGGGGGACAGGGGAACACTGAAGCTTTCTTT.

The gene calls are TRBV10-3 and TRBJ2-7; TRBD1 agrees at 12 bases. CDR3 length: 16 residues. V lost 6 bases to trimming and J lost 0 bases; unmatched junction nucleotides: 6. Germline CDR1 and CDR2: ENHRY and SYGVKD. The CDR3 loop reads CAISQGQGAFSYEQYF. The CDR3 coding sequence is TGTGCCATCAGCCAGGGACAGGGGGCCTTCTCCTACGAGCAGTACTTC.

This clone has only a few counts. This chain uses TRBV7-9 with TRBJ2-3, with 10 bases identical to TRBD1. In germline, CDR1 is SEHNR, CDR2 FQNEAQ (reference sequence). The V and J ends lost 7 bases and 0 bases, in that order; junction bases with no gene match: 10. The CDR3 is 17 residues long. CDR3 residues: CASTLGQGRTSTDTQYF. The CDR3, as DNA: TGTGCCAGCACCCTGGGACAGGGGCGAACTAGCACAGATACGCAGTATTTT.